The 32 T cell receptor beta chains in this list originate from one sample, sequenced in a study of cytomegalovirus exposure and HLA in healthy donors. The assay was immunoSEQ multiplex PCR, and TCRdb's table has in-frame clones only and misses some. Among around 130,000 clones listed, approximately 89% were seen once. The sequenced sample consisted of PBMCs. The receptors originated from a man between 25 and 39 years old in good health and CMV-seronegative.

A note on this clone: Other DNA variants within this sample encode the same CDR3. The V and J genes are TRBV7-7 and TRBJ2-7; TRBD1 matches 10 bases. The CDR3 extends over 13 amino acids. CDR1 and CDR2 from the germline V gene are SSHAT and FNYEAQ (reference sequence). After removal of 5 bases from V and 4 bases from J, the junction contained 2 bases not matched to a gene. CDR3 residues: CASSRDRGYEQYF. The DNA of the CDR3 is TGTGCCAGCAGCCGGGACAGGGGTTACGAGCAGTACTTC.

CDR3 coding DNA: TGTGCCAGCAACCGACTAGCGGGGGGTATGACAGATACGCAGTATTTT. This codes for CASNRLAGGMTDTQYF. The chain recombines TRBV2 with TRBJ2-3; 13 positions match TRBD2. Unmatched junction bases numbered 7, after V lost 7 bases and J lost 3 bases. The CDR3 runs 16 residues. CDR1 is SNHLY, CDR2 FYNNEI, per germline.

This chain connects TRBV28 to TRBJ1-3, with D possibly matching TRBD1 (6 bases). Germline V CDR1 and CDR2: MDHEN, SYDVKM. V gave up 3 bases and J gave up 0 bases, with 18 bases separating them. The CDR3 is made up of 18 amino acids. This CDR3 reads CASSFWAGASSSGNTIYF. In DNA, the CDR3 is TGTGCCAGCAGTTTCTGGGCAGGGGCATCCAGCTCTGGAAACACCATATATTTT.

This chain connects TRBV2 to TRBJ1-5; D call uncertain. Germline CDR1 and CDR2: SNHLY and FYNNEI. The V end lost 5 bases, the J end lost 2 bases, and 7 bases lay between the germline ends. The CDR3 is made up of 13 amino acids. The CDR3 region has the DNA TGTGCCAGCAGTTCCCAGGGCAATCAGCCCCAGCATTTT. It codes for CASSSQGNQPQHF. The variable domain in full, with the rest retrieved from reference TRBV2 and TRBJ1-5, is EPEVTQTPSHQVTQMGQEVILRCVPISNHLYFYWYRQILGQKVEFLVSFYNNEISEKSEIFDDQFSVERPDGSNFTLKIRSTKLEDSAMYFCASSSQGNQPQHFGDGTRLSIL.

The chain is built from TRBV13 and TRBJ2-5, with TRBD2 identical over 7 bases. V trimming: 5 bases; J trimming: 5 bases; junction bases outside the gene matches: 8. This CDR3 spans 14 amino acids. Germline-derived CDR1 and CDR2 are PRHDT and FYEKMQ (reference sequence). The CDR3, as DNA: TGTGCCAGCAGCCCTATGACTAGCTTTGAGACCCAGTACTTC. Protein sequence: CASSPMTSFETQYF.

The J gene is TRBJ2-3, the V gene TRBV2, with 8 bases aligning to TRBD2. Germline V CDR1 and CDR2: SNHLY, FYNNEI. The V gene end was trimmed by 6 bases and the J gene end by 0 bases; junction bases not matched to a gene: 14. This CDR3 comprises 18 residues. CDR3 sequence (DNA): TGTGCCAGCAGCCGCCGGGTAGCGGGGATCATCAGCACAGATACGCAGTATTTT. It encodes CASSRRVAGIISTDTQYF.

The J gene is TRBJ2-7, the V gene TRBV14; D might be TRBD1 (6 bases). CDR1 is SGHDN and CDR2 is FVKESK in the germline V gene. The CDR3 length is 14 residues. With 4 bases removed from V and 5 bases from J, the gap between germline ends came to 15 bases. The CDR3 spells CASSPEQGWHEQYF. CDR3 nucleotide sequence: TGTGCCAGCAGCCCTGAACAGGGTTGGCACGAGCAGTACTTC.

CDR3 nucleotides: TGTGCCAGTACCCCCGCCCAGGGTGGGGTCCAGCCCCAGCATTTT. It is translated as CASTPAQGGVQPQHF. The rearrangement links TRBV19 to TRBJ1-5; a possible D gene is TRBD1 (5 bases). Trimming stripped 7 bases from V and 7 bases from J, with 20 bases between. Germline V lookup: CDR1 LNHDA, CDR2 SQIVND (reference sequence). The CDR3 consists of 15 residues.

The chain joins TRBV4-2 to TRBJ2-7; D uncertain. CDR1 and CDR2 (germline): LGHNA, YNFKEQ. V was shortened by 1 base and J by 3 bases, with 10 bases between the two germline ends. The CDR3 spans 14 residues. For the CDR3, the DNA is TGTGCCAGCAGCCAAGGAGAGATCCTCTACGAGCAGTACTTC. Translated: CASSQGEILYEQYF.

This chain uses TRBV7-2 with TRBJ1-2, with unresolved D. The CDR3 covers 15 residues. Germline CDR1 SGHTA, CDR2 FQGNSA. Trimming took 0 bases from V and 4 from J, leaving 12 bases between them. CDR3 loop: CASSLAKRGGYGYTF. DNA for the CDR3: TGTGCCAGCAGCTTAGCCAAGAGAGGCGGCTATGGCTACACCTTC. Supplemented by reference TRBV7-2 and TRBJ1-2, the full variable domain reads GAGVSQSPSNKVTEKGKDVELRCDPISGHTALYWYRQSLGQGLEFLIYFQGNSAPDKSGLPSDRFSAERTGGSVSTLTIQRTQQEDSAVYLCASSLAKRGGYGYTFGSGTRLTVV.

This chain uses TRBV10-3 with TRBJ2-7, with 8 bases fitting TRBD1. V shed 0 bases and J 1 base; nucleotides not matched to a gene: 11. CDR3 length: 18 residues. CDR1 and CDR2 (germline): ENHRY, SYGVKD. The CDR3 DNA sequence: TGTGCCATCAGTGAGTCCCACCCCGGACAGGGAAGGTCCTACGAGCAGTACTTC. This gives the protein CAISESHPGQGRSYEQYF.

This chain joins TRBV6-1 and TRBJ2-7, with D possibly matching TRBD1 (5 bases). Per germline, CDR1 MNHNS and CDR2 SASEGT. This CDR3 contains 14 residues. V lost 2 bases and J lost 1, with 9 bases in between. CDR3 DNA sequence: TGTGCCAGCAGTGAACAGGGATGGTCCTACGAGCAGTACTTC. It codes for CASSEQGWSYEQYF.

CDR3 DNA sequence: TGTGCCAGCAGTTTTTCCGAGACAGGGGGCTACGAGCAGTACTTC. Protein sequence: CASSFSETGGYEQYF. The rearrangement joins TRBV27 to TRBJ2-7, with 9 bases lining up with TRBD1. Trimming took 3 bases from V and 3 from J; bases not matched to a gene: 6. CDR1 and CDR2 from the germline V gene are MNHEY and SMNVEV (reference sequence). This CDR3 is 15 amino acids long.

The chain is built from TRBV11-2 and TRBJ1-5; 10 bases agree with TRBD1. The CDR3 runs to 17 residues. CDR1 and CDR2 (germline): SGHAT, FQNNGV. The V and J ends lost 5 bases and 3 bases, in that order; junction bases with no gene match: 10. The CDR3 sequence: CASSPGQGRFTNQPQHF. For the CDR3, the DNA is TGTGCCAGCAGCCCGGGACAGGGGCGGTTTACCAATCAGCCCCAGCATTTT.

The rearrangement links TRBV19 to TRBJ1-5; D gene uncertain. V was pared by 8 bases and J by 2 bases, with 13 bases between. From germline, CDR1 is LNHDA and CDR2 SQIVND (reference sequence). The CDR3 covers 14 residues. The CDR3 sequence is CASFPREGNQPQHF. In nucleotides, the CDR3 is TGTGCCAGTTTCCCTAGGGAGGGCAATCAGCCCCAGCATTTT.

The chain combines TRBV18 with TRBJ1-5; 8 nucleotides match TRBD1. Germline V gene data show CDR1 as KGHSH and CDR2 as LQKENI. This CDR3 contains 14 residues. V was clipped by 3 bases and J by 7 bases; unmatched bases: 5. The CDR3 spells CASSPDRGWQPQHF. The CDR3 DNA is TGTGCCAGCTCACCCGACAGGGGATGGCAGCCCCAGCATTTT.

J is TRBJ2-7 and V is TRBV10-3, with no clear D. V lost 6 bases and J 12 bases, leaving 18 bases between the germline ends. This CDR3 contains 12 residues. Germline loops: CDR1 ENHRY, CDR2 SYGVKD. The CDR3 reads CAISKTETDWYF. For the CDR3, the DNA is TGTGCCATCAGCAAGACTGAAACTGACTGGTACTTC.

The chain recombines TRBV12-5 with TRBJ2-7; TRBD1 agrees at 9 bases. Germline V gene data show CDR1 as LGHNT and CDR2 as FRNRAP. Trimming removed 0 bases from V and 3 bases from J; junction bases left unmatched: 3. This CDR3 comprises 15 residues. CDR3 nucleotide sequence: TGTGCTAGTGGTTTGGTACAGGGGGCTATCTACGAGCAGTACTTC. Its translation: CASGLVQGAIYEQYF.

The rearrangement uses TRBV15 and TRBJ2-5; the match to TRBD1 covers 9 bases. Germline V gene data show CDR1 as LNHNV and CDR2 as YYDKDF (reference sequence). The CDR3 has 13 amino acids. V shed 3 bases and J 4 bases; nucleotides not matched to a gene: 0. The CDR3, as DNA: TGTGCCACCAGCAGGGACAGGGGAGAGACCCAGTACTTC. This encodes CATSRDRGETQYF.

The chain joins TRBV5-4 to TRBJ1-4; no firm D call. The germline V gene encodes CDR1 SGHNT and CDR2 YYREEE (reference sequence). The CDR3 extends over 14 amino acids. The V and J ends lost 4 bases and 3 bases respectively, with 10 bases between them. DNA for the CDR3: TGTGCCAGCAGCAAACTCGGGGCTAATGAAAAACTGTTTTTT. It specifies CASSKLGANEKLFF.

The V and J genes are TRBV28 and TRBJ1-5; D is uncertain. From germline, CDR1 is MDHEN and CDR2 SYDVKM. The CDR3 loop spans 12 amino acids. Trimming shortened V by 5 bases and J by 5 bases, and 7 bases separated the two germline ends. The CDR3 region is CASSRFDQPQHF. For the CDR3, the DNA is TGTGCCAGCAGTCGGTTCGATCAGCCCCAGCATTTT.

The genes are TRBV5-1 and TRBJ2-1; TRBD2 agrees at 7 bases. The V segment lost 4 bases and the J segment 3 bases; nucleotides outside the gene matches: 4. CDR1 is SGHRS and CDR2 is YFSETQ in the germline V gene. The CDR3 runs 14 residues. CDR3 sequence reads: CASSPGGGYNEQFF. DNA for the CDR3: TGCGCCAGCAGCCCCGGCGGGGGCTACAATGAGCAGTTCTTC.

The J gene is TRBJ2-1, the V gene TRBV20-1; no reliable D call. The CDR3 runs 11 residues. V lost 5 bases to trimming and J lost 10 bases, with 12 bases between them. Per the germline V gene, CDR1 is DFQATT and CDR2 is SNEGSKA (reference sequence). The CDR3 DNA follows: TGCAGTGCTCTTCTCGGTCGGGAGCAGTTCTTC. Protein: CSALLGREQFF.

V is TRBV7-8 and J is TRBJ2-5; D possibly corresponds to TRBD1 (5 bases). CDR1 and CDR2 from the germline V gene are SGHVS and FQNEAQ. The CDR3 contains 15 residues. Trimming left V 5 bases short and J 1 base short, with 14 bases between. The DNA for the CDR3 is TGTGCCAGCAGCCCGTGGAAGGGGCCCCAAGAGACCCAGTACTTC. Its translation is CASSPWKGPQETQYF.

In DNA form, the CDR3 reads TGCGCCAGCAGCTTAGGGACAGGGGGCATTATGGACAATGAGCAGTTCTTC. Its translation: CASSLGTGGIMDNEQFF. V and J are TRBV5-1 and TRBJ2-1; 12 bases are a match to TRBD1. Germline V lookup: CDR1 SGHRS, CDR2 YFSETQ. This CDR3 is 17 amino acids long. V was clipped by 2 bases and J by 5 bases; unmatched bases: 8. The variable domain in full, with the rest retrieved from reference TRBV5-1 and TRBJ2-1, is KAGVTQTPRYLIKTRGQQVTLSCSPISGHRSVSWYQQTPGQGLQFLFEYFSETQRNKGNFPGRFSGRQFSNSRSEMNVSTLELGDSALYLCASSLGTGGIMDNEQFFGPGTRLTVL.

The CDR3 reads CASSLADRFYEQYF. The CDR3 DNA follows: TGTGCCAGCAGCTTAGCGGACAGGTTCTACGAGCAGTACTTC. The rearrangement links TRBV7-9 to TRBJ2-7; 7 positions match TRBD1. Trimming cost V 0 bases and J 3 bases; bases outside gene matches: 2. Germline V gives CDR1 SEHNR, CDR2 FQNEAQ (reference sequence). The CDR3 is 14 amino acids. The variable domain in full, completed from reference TRBV7-9 and TRBJ2-7, reads DTGVSQNPRHKITKRGQNVTFRCDPISEHNRLYWYRQTLGQGPEFLTYFQNEAQLEKSRLLSDRFSAERPKGSFSTLEIQRTEQGDSAMYLCASSLADRFYEQYFGPGTRLTVT.

CDR3 region: CASRAGGTSPLHF. The CDR3 nucleotides are TGTGCCAGCAGGGCAGGGGGAACGTCACCCCTCCACTTT. The V gene is TRBV2, the J gene TRBJ1-6, with 7 bases identical to TRBD1. The trim removed 6 bases at V and 10 bases at J, leaving 6 bases unmatched. The CDR3 is made up of 13 amino acids. The germline gives CDR1 SNHLY, CDR2 FYNNEI.

The chain joins TRBV6-5 to TRBJ1-4; TRBD1 matches at 7 bases. The ends lost 0 bases at V and 7 bases at J; junction bases unmatched: 5. Germline values: CDR1 MNHEY, CDR2 SVGAGI. The CDR3 spans 15 residues. This CDR3 reads CASSYSGTVGEKLFF. The CDR3 DNA sequence: TGTGCCAGCAGTTACTCGGGGACAGTAGGTGAAAAACTGTTTTTT.

V gene TRBV18 combines with J gene TRBJ2-7, with a possible D match to TRBD1 (5 bases). CDR3 size: 14 residues. Trimming cost V 2 bases and J 3 bases, with 11 bases left between them. Per germline, CDR1 KGHSH and CDR2 LQKENI. CDR3 nucleotide sequence: TGTGCCAGCTCACCAATACAGGAAAACTACGAGCAGTACTTC. Protein sequence: CASSPIQENYEQYF.

The chain uses TRBV6-1 and TRBJ1-6; D is possibly TRBD1 (5 bases). V dropped 6 bases and J dropped 8 bases, with 11 bases sitting between them. CDR3 length: 13 residues. From germline, CDR1 is MNHNS and CDR2 SASEGT. Written as DNA, the CDR3 is TGTGCCAGCAGGTGGACACTTGATTCACCCCTCCACTTT. Translation: CASRWTLDSPLHF.

A single count supports this clone. The chain joins TRBV9 to TRBJ1-2; D may be TRBD1 (5 bases). V was clipped by 0 bases and J by 5 bases, with 23 bases between them. Germline lookup yields CDR1 SGDLS and CDR2 YYNGEE. The CDR3 is made up of 18 amino acids. In DNA form, the CDR3 reads TGTGCCAGCAGCGTAGTACTGCCCCCCGCCAGGAAGGGGTATGGCTACACCTTC. It specifies CASSVVLPPARKGYGYTF.

This clone occurred a few times. The J gene is TRBJ2-7, the V gene TRBV11-2; no firm D call. V was cut by 1 base and J by 4 bases, with 8 bases left in between. The CDR3 contains 13 residues. The germline CDR1 and CDR2 sequences are SGHAT and FQNNGV. The DNA of the CDR3 is TGTGCCAGCAGCTTAGGAGTAGAATACGAGCAGTACTTC. Translating it yields CASSLGVEYEQYF.